These T cell receptor beta chains were read from a single sample in a study of glioma-infiltrating T cells after dendritic cell vaccination. The method was immunoSEQ multiplex PCR; TCRdb's version includes in-frame clones alone and lacks a portion of them. The data show 55,000 to 75,000 clones, with approximately 80% seen just once and around 16% held by the top ten. The sequenced sample was blood, obtained after dendritic cell vaccination. The receptors here all came from a human donor with glioblastoma. The conserved cysteine and the conserved F or W are not part of the CDR3 here. A D gene is named only where the DNA matches it firmly. Clone size is shown for a subset of rows, as once, few, many or a class of expanded clone.

j_gene: TRBJ2-1; d_gene: TRBD1; abundance: .; v_gene: TRBV5-4; CDR3aa: ASSPGSDRTF
j_gene: TRBJ2-1; d_gene: TRBD1; abundance: .; v_gene: TRBV11-2; CDR3aa: ASNSPGQGFREQF
j_gene: TRBJ1-1; d_gene: .; abundance: .; v_gene: TRBV6-5; CDR3aa: ASSRARGTEAF
j_gene: TRBJ1-1; d_gene: TRBD1; abundance: .; v_gene: TRBV2; CDR3aa: ASRGTGGVTEAF
j_gene: TRBJ1-1; d_gene: .; abundance: .; v_gene: TRBV11-3; CDR3aa: ASSLDRSGASAF
j_gene: TRBJ1-5; d_gene: TRBD1; abundance: few; v_gene: TRBV30; CDR3aa: AWSKRTGEYSNQPQH
j_gene: TRBJ1-2; d_gene: .; abundance: .; v_gene: TRBV5-1; CDR3aa: ASSLPHQQGGYGYT
j_gene: TRBJ1-1; d_gene: .; abundance: .; v_gene: TRBV19; CDR3aa: ASSSGGGADEAF
j_gene: TRBJ1-2; d_gene: .; abundance: .; v_gene: TRBV28; CDR3aa: ASNQLGAGAEWNYGYT
j_gene: TRBJ1-6; d_gene: .; abundance: once; v_gene: TRBV11-3; CDR3aa: ASSLEAEYSPLH
j_gene: TRBJ2-7; d_gene: .; abundance: .; v_gene: TRBV14; CDR3aa: ASSQGQGFYEQY
j_gene: TRBJ2-2; d_gene: .; abundance: .; v_gene: TRBV5-1; CDR3aa: ASSEAGPGELF
j_gene: TRBJ2-5; d_gene: TRBD2; abundance: few; v_gene: TRBV15; CDR3aa: ATSKTSAKETQY
j_gene: TRBJ2-7; d_gene: .; abundance: .; v_gene: TRBV6-4; CDR3aa: ASSEALNEQY
j_gene: TRBJ1-1; d_gene: .; abundance: few; v_gene: TRBV6-1; CDR3aa: ASRIAQVNTEAF
j_gene: TRBJ1-3; d_gene: .; abundance: .; v_gene: TRBV30; CDR3aa: AWSGEPGNTIY
j_gene: TRBJ1-1; d_gene: .; abundance: .; v_gene: TRBV29-1; CDR3aa: SVTRNTEAF
j_gene: TRBJ1-1; d_gene: TRBD1; abundance: .; v_gene: TRBV13; CDR3aa: ASSLTGDTEAF
j_gene: TRBJ1-6; d_gene: .; abundance: .; v_gene: TRBV7-9; CDR3aa: ASSLSRVVSPLH
j_gene: TRBJ1-6; d_gene: TRBD1; abundance: .; v_gene: TRBV30; CDR3aa: AWTLAGRGHSPLH
j_gene: TRBJ2-5; d_gene: TRBD2; abundance: .; v_gene: TRBV10-2; CDR3aa: ASRPPLAGDETQY
j_gene: TRBJ2-1; d_gene: .; abundance: .; v_gene: TRBV4-1; CDR3aa: ASSPSRGASSYNEQF
j_gene: TRBJ1-6; d_gene: .; abundance: .; v_gene: TRBV18; CDR3aa: ASSPISGGADNSPLH
j_gene: TRBJ1-1; d_gene: .; abundance: once; v_gene: TRBV20-1; CDR3aa: SGSFDTEAF
j_gene: TRBJ1-1; d_gene: .; abundance: few; v_gene: TRBV6-5; CDR3aa: ATKRVGPNTEAF
j_gene: TRBJ1-2; d_gene: .; abundance: .; v_gene: TRBV27; CDR3aa: ASRPRGSYGYT
j_gene: TRBJ1-5; d_gene: .; abundance: .; v_gene: TRBV6-5; CDR3aa: ASSRGPGPQH
j_gene: TRBJ1-2; d_gene: .; abundance: .; v_gene: TRBV7-9; CDR3aa: ASSLFRGSPNYGYT
j_gene: TRBJ2-5; d_gene: .; abundance: once; v_gene: TRBV10-2; CDR3aa: ASRTPWETQY
j_gene: TRBJ1-5; d_gene: TRBD1; abundance: .; v_gene: TRBV30; CDR3aa: AWSATGGRNQPQH
j_gene: TRBJ1-2; d_gene: .; abundance: .; v_gene: TRBV9; CDR3aa: ASSARAGYT
j_gene: TRBJ1-1; d_gene: TRBD1; abundance: few; v_gene: TRBV2; CDR3aa: ASVRDRGGTEAF
j_gene: TRBJ2-1; d_gene: TRBD2; abundance: .; v_gene: TRBV28; CDR3aa: ASTVGTSGYNEQF
j_gene: TRBJ2-7; d_gene: .; abundance: .; v_gene: TRBV5-1; CDR3aa: ASSFRQGPYEQY
j_gene: TRBJ2-7; d_gene: TRBD1; abundance: .; v_gene: TRBV7-2; CDR3aa: ASSLVGQSYEQY
j_gene: TRBJ2-2; d_gene: .; abundance: .; v_gene: TRBV5-1; CDR3aa: ASSLRQENTGELF
j_gene: TRBJ1-5; d_gene: TRBD1; abundance: .; v_gene: TRBV2; CDR3aa: ASSERRTGIQPQH